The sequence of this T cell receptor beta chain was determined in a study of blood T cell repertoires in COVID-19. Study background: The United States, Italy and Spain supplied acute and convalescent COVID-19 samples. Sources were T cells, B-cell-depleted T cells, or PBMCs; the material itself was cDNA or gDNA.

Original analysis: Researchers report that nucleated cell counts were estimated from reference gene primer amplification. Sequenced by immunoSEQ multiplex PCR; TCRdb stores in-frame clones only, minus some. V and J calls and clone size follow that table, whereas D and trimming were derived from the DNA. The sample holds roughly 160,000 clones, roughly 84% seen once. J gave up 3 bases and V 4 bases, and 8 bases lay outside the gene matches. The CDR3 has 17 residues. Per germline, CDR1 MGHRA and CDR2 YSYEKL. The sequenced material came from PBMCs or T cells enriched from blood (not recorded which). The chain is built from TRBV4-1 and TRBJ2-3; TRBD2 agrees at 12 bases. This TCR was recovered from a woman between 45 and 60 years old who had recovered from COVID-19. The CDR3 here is CASSPRLAGEGTDTQYF. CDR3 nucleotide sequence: TGCGCCAGCAGCCCCCGACTAGCGGGAGAAGGAACAGATACGCAGTATTTT.